This entry features one TCR beta chain sequence. Its antigen is unidentified. The CDR3 covers 15 residues. CDR1 is KGHDR, CDR2 SFDVKD, per germline. Trimming shortened V by 3 bases and J by 8 bases, and 18 bases separated the two germline ends. The sample is drawn from a study of post-analysis software for immune sequencing data. Across the whole study: Relapsing-remitting, secondary progressive and progressive-relapsing multiple sclerosis were all included among the disease courses.

Every TCR beta cDNA library bore unique molecular identifiers. TCRdb re-called the PCR reads through MiXCR, storing one row per CDR3 protein. The sample contains 380,000 or so distinct CDR3 sequences, approximately 33% of which appear only once. Study-wide points: Among about 5 TRBV segments more frequent in patients than controls were TRBV5-6, TRBV5-1 and TRBV20-1. F-measure co-clustering was strong for batch-matched samples. Multiple sclerosis was associated with a significant reduction in normalized Chao1 diversity relative to controls.

The chain combines TRBV24-1 with TRBJ1-2, with TRBD1 as a possible D gene (5 bases). The sample was blood. The origin of this receptor is a girl between 10 and 17 years old with multiple sclerosis. The CDR3 bases are TGTGCCACCAGTGATGGGGACCATGGCCAAGAGGGCTACACCTTC. Its protein product is CATSDGDHGQEGYTF.